This T cell receptor beta chain was documented in a study of vaccination effects on CD4 cells after COVID-19. Broader study findings: Clones from infection and from vaccination both contracted markedly late after vaccination.

Culture lasted 10 days before CD4+ T cell isolation. A remark on this clone: The antigen is unknown.

The assay was immunoSEQ multiplex PCR, and TCRdb's table has in-frame clones only and misses some. The sample holds under 60,000 clones, 50% to 80% seen once. The CDR3 is made up of 11 amino acids. From germline, CDR1 is MNHNS and CDR2 SASEGT. Deletions cut 3 bases from V and 8 bases from J, with 4 bases between. This rearrangement joins TRBV6-1 to TRBJ1-4; D unclear. Sequenced material: CD4+ T cells from PBMCs cultured without peptide, taken before COVID-19 vaccination. This sequence was found in a human donor who received a COVID-19 vaccine. CDR3 DNA sequence: TGTGCCAGCAGTGATTTCGAAAAACTGTTTTTT. Its protein product is CASSDFEKLFF.